These 32 T cell receptor beta chains share one sample of origin, sequenced in a study of T-cell reconstitution after alpha-beta-depleted transplantation in children. The authors prepared the TCRbeta library with unique molecular identifiers. TCRdb re-analysed the PCR reads in MiXCR, keeping a single row per CDR3 protein. The sample shows approximately 630,000 distinct CDR3 sequences, over 10% of them seen only once. Source: PBMCs, taken before TCRalphabeta/CD19-depleted stem cell transplant. The receptors derive from a girl aged 2 to 9 with congenital amegakaryocytic thrombocytopenia, due to receive a stem cell transplant.

This clonotype was observed many times. The rearrangement joins TRBV10-3 to TRBJ2-1; either TRBD1 or TRBD2 may fit D (5 bases each). V lost 4 bases and J 5 bases, leaving 9 bases between the germline ends. This CDR3 has 13 residues. In germline, CDR1 is ENHRY, CDR2 SYGVKD. The CDR3 spells CAISAGTDNEQFF. For the CDR3, the DNA is TGTGCCATCAGTGCCGGGACCGACAATGAGCAGTTCTTC.

The table lists this clonotype with many counts. The V and J genes are TRBV12-3 or TRBV12-4 and TRBJ2-2; D unclear. The CDR3 length is 13 residues. Trimming shortened V by 7 bases and J by 2 bases, and 8 bases separated the two germline ends. CDR3 DNA sequence: TGTGCCAGCAACAACCCAAACACCGGGGAGCTGTTTTTT. Translated: CASNNPNTGELFF.

There are a few counts of this clonotype. The chain employs TRBV7-7 and TRBJ2-2, with 7 nucleotides matching TRBD2. Losses at the gene ends were 7 bases for V and 5 bases for J; bases not matched to a gene: 19. This CDR3 has 18 amino acids. CDR1 and CDR2 (germline): SSHAT, FNYEAQ (reference sequence). The DNA of the CDR3 is TGTGCCAGCACACCGGGGTCAGGGAGACTAGCTTTGACCGGGGAGCTGTTTTTT. This codes for CASTPGSGRLALTGELFF.

This clonotype was counted a few times. The chain combines TRBV12-3 or TRBV12-4 with TRBJ2-7, with D uncertain. This CDR3 comprises 13 residues. V shed 5 bases and J shed 5 bases, with 13 bases lying between them. The CDR3 DNA reads as TGTGCCAGCAGTCGTGGGTCGGGCGACGAGCAGTACTTC. This sequence encodes CASSRGSGDEQYF.

This clonotype has just a few counts. V usage is TRBV27 and J usage is TRBJ2-7; 11 bases fit TRBD2. V lost 8 bases to trimming and J lost 6 bases; unmatched junction nucleotides: 6. Germline V gives CDR1 MNHEY, CDR2 SMNVEV (reference sequence). CDR3 size: 13 residues. CDR3 nucleotide sequence: TGTGCCAGCCAAACTAGCGGGAGTCCCGAGCAGTACTTC. Residues: CASQTSGSPEQYF.

Ten or more counts support this clonotype. The CDR3 DNA reads as TGTGCCAGCAGCGAAGGGTCGGATACGCAGTATTTT. Translated, it gives CASSEGSDTQYF. The V call is TRBV9, the J call TRBJ2-3; no reliable D call. The CDR3 contains 12 residues. Trimming pared 3 bases from V and 6 bases from J, leaving 8 bases between. CDR1 and CDR2 (germline): SGDLS, YYNGEE.

The sample holds one count of this clonotype. A much bigger clone sits one base away, suggesting this may be a read error. This rearrangement joins TRBV29-1 to TRBJ2-1; D ambiguous. The V and J ends lost 8 bases and 5 bases respectively, with 16 bases between them. This CDR3 region has 13 residues. Germline V CDR1 and CDR2: SQVTM, ANQGSEA. CDR3 sequence: CSLDAVKHNEQFF. The CDR3 region has the DNA TGCAGCCTCGACGCGGTAAAACACAATGAGCAGTTCTTC.

This clonotype has a count of ten or more. The chain joins TRBV20-1 to TRBJ2-2; 10 bases fit TRBD2. The junction had 5 bases not matched to a gene; V was cut back by 4 bases and J by 0 bases. The CDR3 contains 16 residues. Germline values: CDR1 DFQATT, CDR2 SNEGSKA (reference sequence). In nucleotides, the CDR3 is TGCAGTGCTACCGCTAGCGGGAGCGCGAACACCGGGGAGCTGTTTTTT. This encodes CSATASGSANTGELFF.

This clonotype was counted at least ten times. J is TRBJ2-7 and V is TRBV5-1, with D perhaps TRBD2 (6 bases). This CDR3 contains 15 residues. V gave up 3 bases and J gave up 3 bases, with 16 bases separating them. Looked up from germline, CDR1 is SGHRS and CDR2 is YFSETQ. CDR3 protein: CASSYGAGSDYEQYF. DNA for the CDR3: TGCGCCAGCAGCTATGGCGCGGGATCGGACTACGAGCAGTACTTC. Drawing the rest from reference TRBV5-1 and TRBJ2-7, the complete variable domain is KAGVTQTPRYLIKTRGQQVTLSCSPISGHRSVSWYQQTPGQGLQFLFEYFSETQRNKGNFPGRFSGRQFSNSRSEMNVSTLELGDSALYLCASSYGAGSDYEQYFGPGTRLTVT.

This chain uses TRBV5-1 with TRBJ2-1, with D possibly matching TRBD1 (7 bases). In germline, CDR1 is SGHRS, CDR2 YFSETQ. V shed 4 bases and J shed 3 bases, with 17 bases lying between them. The CDR3 has 16 residues. The CDR3 nucleotides are TGCGCCAGCAGCCCCCAGGGGGACGGGAGCTACAATGAGCAGTTCTTC. Residues: CASSPQGDGSYNEQFF.

At least ten counts were recorded for this clonotype. The chain couples TRBV7-8 to TRBJ2-7; D is unclear. From germline, CDR1 is SGHVS and CDR2 FQNEAQ. V was shortened by 5 bases and J by 0 bases, with 11 bases between the two germline ends. The CDR3 has 14 residues. The CDR3 loop is CASSQTLSSYEQYF. The CDR3 nucleotides are TGTGCCAGCAGCCAAACCCTAAGCTCCTACGAGCAGTACTTC.

This clonotype was recorded a few times. The CDR3 DNA is TGCGCCAGCAGCTGGCGGGGGGTAGCGTACGAGCAGTACTTC. Protein: CASSWRGVAYEQYF. The V call is TRBV5-1, the J call TRBJ2-7; 8 nucleotides match TRBD2. With 3 bases clipped from V and 4 bases from J, the junction kept 6 bases outside the gene matches. CDR3 length: 14 residues. Germline V gene lookup returns CDR1 SGHRS and CDR2 YFSETQ.

This clonotype turned up a few times. The rearrangement links TRBV7-2 to TRBJ2-1; the D gene could be TRBD1 or TRBD2 (5 bases each). The CDR3 consists of 14 residues. Germline CDR1 SGHTA, CDR2 FQGNSA. With 6 bases removed from V and 8 bases from J, the gap between germline ends came to 17 bases. CDR3 amino acids: CASSQMGTSHEQFF. CDR3 nucleotide sequence: TGTGCCAGCAGTCAAATGGGGACCTCGCATGAGCAGTTCTTC.

This clonotype was seen many times. The rearrangement uses TRBV20-1 and TRBJ1-6; D is perhaps TRBD1 (6 bases). The CDR3 totals 12 residues. Germline V CDR1 and CDR2: DFQATT, SNEGSKA (reference sequence). Trimming removed 6 bases at V and 11 bases at J, with 14 bases between. CDR3 amino acids: CSASTGRAPLHF. The DNA of the CDR3 is TGCAGTGCCAGCACAGGGCGGGCACCCCTCCACTTT.

This chain connects TRBV9 to TRBJ2-2, with 9 bases lining up with TRBD1. The junction had 8 bases not matched to a gene; V was cut back by 3 bases and J by 5 bases. CDR1 SGDLS and CDR2 YYNGEE come from the germline V gene. The CDR3 loop spans 16 amino acids. The CDR3 is CASSDHRGRGTGELFF. CDR3 bases: TGTGCCAGCAGCGACCACAGGGGGCGCGGGACCGGGGAGCTGTTTTTT.

The chain couples TRBV15 to TRBJ1-2; D possibly corresponds to TRBD1 (6 bases). The CDR3 loop spans 14 amino acids. The germline gives CDR1 LNHNV, CDR2 YYDKDF (reference sequence). V shed 5 bases and J shed 4 bases, with 14 bases lying between them. The CDR3 loop is CATSGRLGAYGYTF. In nucleotides, the CDR3 is TGTGCCACCAGCGGACGGTTGGGGGCCTATGGCTACACCTTC.

This clonotype was detected a few times. V and J are TRBV11-2 and TRBJ2-3; D uncertain. This CDR3 spans 14 amino acids. Trimming pared 2 bases from V and 2 bases from J, leaving 8 bases between. CDR1 and CDR2 from the germline V gene are SGHAT and FQNNGV. CDR3 nucleotides: TGTGCCAGCAGCTTAAGCAGGCTCACAGATACGCAGTATTTT. Translation gives CASSLSRLTDTQYF.

As to this clonotype: Since a much larger clone is just one base distant, this may be a read error. The chain joins TRBV25-1 to TRBJ2-3, with D possibly being TRBD1 (5 bases). CDR3 size: 15 residues. The germline V gene has CDR1 MGHDK and CDR2 SYGVNS. In nucleotides, the CDR3 is TGTGCCAGCAGTGCCGAGGACACGGCCCCCGATACGCGGTATTTT. This sequence encodes CASSAEDTAPDTRYF.

This clonotype was counted at least ten times. The chain recombines TRBV19 with TRBJ1-3; D is unresolved. Trimming took off 10 bases at V and 1 base at J, with 11 bases between the two ends. CDR1 is LNHDA and CDR2 is SQIVND in the germline V gene (reference sequence). The CDR3 is 13 residues long. CDR3 protein: CAIRHSSGNTIYF. The CDR3 DNA follows: TGTGCCATACGACATTCATCTGGAAACACCATATATTTT.

This clonotype occurred many times. The genes are TRBV25-1 and TRBJ1-1; weak D call: TRBD1 (6 bases). This CDR3 is built from 13 residues. Trimming removed 7 bases at V and 1 base at J, with 10 bases between. The germline gives CDR1 MGHDK, CDR2 SYGVNS. The CDR3 DNA sequence: TGTGCCAGCATGGTACAGGGGAACACTGAAGCTTTCTTT. Its translation: CASMVQGNTEAFF. Complete variable domain (other parts from reference TRBV25-1 and TRBJ1-1): EADIYQTPRYLVIGTGKKITLECSQTMGHDKMYWYQQDPGMELHLIHYSYGVNSTEKGDLSSESTVSRIRTEHFPLTLESARPSHTSQYLCASMVQGNTEAFFGQGTRLTVV.

This rearrangement joins TRBV20-1 to TRBJ1-5; the D is unclear. The germline V gene has CDR1 DFQATT and CDR2 SNEGSKA (reference sequence). V was shortened by 2 bases and J by 0 bases, with 11 bases between the two germline ends. The CDR3 totals 15 residues. The CDR3 nucleotides are TGCAGTGCTAGACCAATTGGCAGTAGCAATCAGCCCCAGCATTTT. Its protein product is CSARPIGSSNQPQHF.

J is TRBJ2-1 and V is TRBV28; possibly TRBD1 or TRBD2 for D (5 bases each). The CDR3 sequence is 16 residues long. V dropped 3 bases and J dropped 2 bases, with 14 bases sitting between them. Germline values: CDR1 MDHEN, CDR2 SYDVKM. Here the CDR3 reads CASSFYRDATYNEQFF. CDR3 nucleotides: TGTGCCAGCAGTTTTTACCGGGACGCTACCTACAATGAGCAGTTCTTC.

This clonotype has at least ten counts. The CDR3, as DNA: TGTGCCAGCAGGGTTAGCGGGAGGAACCAATTGGGTGAGCAGTTCTTC. Protein product: CASRVSGRNQLGEQFF. V gene TRBV12-3 or TRBV12-4 combines with J gene TRBJ2-1, with TRBD2 matching over 10 bases. This CDR3 region has 16 residues. The J segment lost 9 bases and the V segment lost 6 bases, leaving 14 bases of the junction unmatched.

This clonotype was seen a handful of times. DNA for the CDR3: TGTGCCACCAGTGACCTAAAGGGCGACAGGACCTACGAGCAGTACTTC. Protein sequence: CATSDLKGDRTYEQYF. The chain carries TRBV24-1 and TRBJ2-7; a weak D match, TRBD1 (6 bases). The V end lost 4 bases, the J end lost 2 bases, and 17 bases lay between the germline ends. CDR3 length equals 16 residues. CDR1 and CDR2 from the germline V gene are KGHDR and SFDVKD.

V gene TRBV5-1 combines with J gene TRBJ2-7; no definite D call. The germline V gene has CDR1 SGHRS and CDR2 YFSETQ. The CDR3 contains 14 residues. V dropped 1 base and J dropped 0 bases, with 8 bases sitting between them. For the CDR3, the DNA is TGCGCCAGCAGCTTGTCGGTGGGCTCCTACGAGCAGTACTTC. It is translated as CASSLSVGSYEQYF.

Ten or more counts support this clonotype. The V call is TRBV20-1, the J call TRBJ2-1; possibly TRBD1 or TRBD2 for D (7 bases each). The CDR3 is 14 amino acids. The V gene's germline CDR1 is DFQATT and CDR2 SNEGSKA (reference sequence). V lost 6 bases and J lost 7, with 19 bases in between. This CDR3 reads CSAIRGGSENEQFF. The CDR3 nucleotides are TGCAGTGCCATCAGGGGGGGGAGCGAGAATGAGCAGTTCTTC.

This clonotype was seen ten or more times. A junction boundary mismatches the germline segment, possibly from a read error. The chain is built from TRBV7-9 and TRBJ2-1; TRBD2 is a possible D gene (5 bases). This CDR3 comprises 15 residues. CDR1 and CDR2 from the germline V gene are SEHNR and FQNEAQ (reference sequence). CDR3 nucleotides: TGTGCCAGCAGCCCTCGGGATGCACTTAAGAATGAACAGTTCTTC. This translates into CASSPRDALKNEQFF.

This clonotype was seen ten or more times. This rearrangement joins TRBV5-1 to TRBJ2-1; no clear D. The CDR3 totals 16 residues. Germline V gene sequence: CDR1 SGHRS, CDR2 YFSETQ. V shed 0 bases and J shed 9 bases, with 19 bases lying between them. DNA for the CDR3: TGCGCCAGCAGCTTGGCCGCCCGACCTGGGTTGGGTGAGCAGTTCTTC. This encodes CASSLAARPGLGEQFF.

The rearrangement joins TRBV7-9 to TRBJ2-1, with TRBD1 as a possible D gene (7 bases). V lost 5 bases to trimming and J lost 7 bases, with 21 bases between them. The V gene's germline CDR1 is SEHNR and CDR2 FQNEAQ (reference sequence). CDR3 length: 16 residues. The DNA for the CDR3 is TGTGCCAGCAGCCCCGAGGGGGGACAGAGTCTTAATGAGCAGTTCTTC. It specifies CASSPEGGQSLNEQFF.

The sample holds many counts of this clonotype. The rearrangement links TRBV29-1 to TRBJ2-1; D gene uncertain. Per the germline V gene, CDR1 is SQVTM and CDR2 is ANQGSEA. The CDR3 covers 12 residues. V shed 6 bases and J shed 0 bases, with 6 bases lying between them. The CDR3 reads CSVRSSYNEQFF. The CDR3, as DNA: TGCAGCGTAAGGAGCTCCTACAATGAGCAGTTCTTC.

This clonotype was recorded many times. The genes are TRBV20-1 and TRBJ1-1; D not resolved. Germline lookup yields CDR1 DFQATT and CDR2 SNEGSKA (reference sequence). The CDR3 is made up of 11 amino acids. V was clipped by 1 base and J by 8 bases, with 8 bases between them. In DNA, the CDR3 is TGCAGTGCTAGAGGAAGGGCAGAAGCTTTCTTT. Translating gives CSARGRAEAFF.

A few counts support this clonotype. The chain recombines TRBV5-1 with TRBJ2-7; D call uncertain. This CDR3 has 14 amino acids. The V end lost 0 bases, the J end lost 5 bases, and 12 bases lay between the germline ends. Germline CDR1 is SGHRS and CDR2 is YFSETQ. DNA of the CDR3: TGCGCCAGCAGCTTGGCCGGTGGAAATAACGAGCAGTACTTC. It is translated as CASSLAGGNNEQYF.